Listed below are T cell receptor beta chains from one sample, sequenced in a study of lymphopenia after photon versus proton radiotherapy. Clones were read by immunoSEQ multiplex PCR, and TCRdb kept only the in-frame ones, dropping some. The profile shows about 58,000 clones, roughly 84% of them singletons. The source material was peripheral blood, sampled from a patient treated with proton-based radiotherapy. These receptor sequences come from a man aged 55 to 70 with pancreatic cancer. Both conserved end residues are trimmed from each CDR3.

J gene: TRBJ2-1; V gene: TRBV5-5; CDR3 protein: ASSLVLLAGDEQF
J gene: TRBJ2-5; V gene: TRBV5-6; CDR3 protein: ASSSVGGLETQY
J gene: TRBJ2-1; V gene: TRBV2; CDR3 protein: ASSERTSRNEQF
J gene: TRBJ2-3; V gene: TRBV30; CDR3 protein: AWGGSARTDTQY
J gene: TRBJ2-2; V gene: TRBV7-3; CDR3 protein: ASSQRQGGAGELF
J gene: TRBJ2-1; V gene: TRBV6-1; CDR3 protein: ASSELAQNNEQF
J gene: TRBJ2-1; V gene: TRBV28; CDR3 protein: ASSSGLAGGWDNEQF
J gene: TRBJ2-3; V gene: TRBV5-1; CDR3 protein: ASSLQPDTQY
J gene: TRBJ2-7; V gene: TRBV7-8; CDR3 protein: ASSTRWGDYEQY
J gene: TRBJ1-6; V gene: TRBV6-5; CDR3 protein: ASSYSRGGNSPLH
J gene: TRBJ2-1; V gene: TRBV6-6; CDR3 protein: ASSPTGTNNEQF
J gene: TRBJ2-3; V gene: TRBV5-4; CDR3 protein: ASSLDRGVTDTQY
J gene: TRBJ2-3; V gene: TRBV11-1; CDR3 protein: ASRVGGAADTQY
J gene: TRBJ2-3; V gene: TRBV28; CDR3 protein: ASVSGGSGIDTQY
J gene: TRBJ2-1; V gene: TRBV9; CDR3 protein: ASSVDRFTGMDEQF
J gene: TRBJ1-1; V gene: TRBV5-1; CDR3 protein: ASSVNRGTMNTEAF
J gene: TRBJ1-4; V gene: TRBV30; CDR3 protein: AWSFQSTNEKLF
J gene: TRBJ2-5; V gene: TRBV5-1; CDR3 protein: ASSLQGLETQY
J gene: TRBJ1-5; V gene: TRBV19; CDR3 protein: ASGDRKNQPQH
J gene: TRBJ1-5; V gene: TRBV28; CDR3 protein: ASTSPIGPQH
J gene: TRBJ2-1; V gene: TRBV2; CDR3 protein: ASRRQARNEQF
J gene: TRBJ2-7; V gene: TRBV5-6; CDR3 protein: ASSPGVDEQY
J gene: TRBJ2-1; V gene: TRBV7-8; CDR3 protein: ASSLDKNNEQF
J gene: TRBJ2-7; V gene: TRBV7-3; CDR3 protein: ASSLVGGNRYEQY
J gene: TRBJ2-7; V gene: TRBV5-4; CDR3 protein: ASSSSQGYEQY
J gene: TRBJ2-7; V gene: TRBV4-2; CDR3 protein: ASGFSGTGAYEQY
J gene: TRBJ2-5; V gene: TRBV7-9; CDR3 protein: ASSQPGLATGTQY
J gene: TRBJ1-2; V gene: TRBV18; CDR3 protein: ASSPVGLQAPGGYT
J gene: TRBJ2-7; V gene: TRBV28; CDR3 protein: ASRDRTYEQY
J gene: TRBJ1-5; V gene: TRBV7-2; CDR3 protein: ASSLVRGPNQPQH
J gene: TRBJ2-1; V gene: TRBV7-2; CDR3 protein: ASSLANEQF
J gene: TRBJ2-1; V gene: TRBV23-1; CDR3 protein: ASSKILGLAGENEQF
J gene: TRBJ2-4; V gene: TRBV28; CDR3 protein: ASTPDPRNIQY
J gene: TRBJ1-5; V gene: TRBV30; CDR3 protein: AWNGQGNQPQH
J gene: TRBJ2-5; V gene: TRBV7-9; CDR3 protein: ASSSHSKRGQLQETQY
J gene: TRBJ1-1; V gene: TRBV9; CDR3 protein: ASSKTDDTEAF
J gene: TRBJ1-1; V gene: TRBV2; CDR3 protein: ASSERVEGRR
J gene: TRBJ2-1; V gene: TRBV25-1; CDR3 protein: ATSRGDEQF
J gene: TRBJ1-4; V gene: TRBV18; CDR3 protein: ASSPRTAGEKLF
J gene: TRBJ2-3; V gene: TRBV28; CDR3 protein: ASSGAWREEEDTQY
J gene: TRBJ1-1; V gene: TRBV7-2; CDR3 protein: ASSLYGTATNTEAF
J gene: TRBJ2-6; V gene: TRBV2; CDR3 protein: ASSEFWMGQARRANVLT
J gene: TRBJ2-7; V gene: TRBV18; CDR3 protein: ASSPSTTGAGGYEQY
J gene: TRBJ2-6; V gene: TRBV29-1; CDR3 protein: SVISGANVLT
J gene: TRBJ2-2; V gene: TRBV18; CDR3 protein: ASSPTGELF
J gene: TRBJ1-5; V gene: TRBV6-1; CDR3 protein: ASIPGYSNQPQH
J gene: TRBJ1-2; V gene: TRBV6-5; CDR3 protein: ASSYGGIQGYT
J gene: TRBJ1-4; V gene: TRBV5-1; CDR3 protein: ASSRDRGQNEKLF
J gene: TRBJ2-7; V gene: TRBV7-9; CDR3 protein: ASSYGTGTYEQY
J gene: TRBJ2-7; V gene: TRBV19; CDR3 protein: ASGDSYEQY
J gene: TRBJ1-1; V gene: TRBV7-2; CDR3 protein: ASGSGADTEAF
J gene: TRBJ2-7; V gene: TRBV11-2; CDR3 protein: ASSLGREFYEQY
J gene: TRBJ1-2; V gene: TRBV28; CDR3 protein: ASRSSLGQGIMSFYT